The 27 T cell receptor beta chains below all came from one sample that was sequenced in a study of OX40 agonist ivuxolimab in advanced cancers. Receptor amplification or capture employed the immunoSEQ multiplex PCR assay. The table comes from immuneACCESS by way of TCRdb, which keeps in-frame sequences with V and J called. Part of the clones is missing from these tables; in studies checked, under half for an unresolved V gene and the rest for unknown reasons. Here the sample has 70,000 to 90,000 clones; about 90% occur a single time. Of the sample, 8.4% falls within the top ten clones. The sample was CD4+ or CD8+ T cells sorted from blood, taken in a trial of the OX40 agonist ivuxolimab. Receptors originate from an adult with an advanced solid tumor such as melanoma, head and neck, liver or kidney cancer.

The chain is built from TRBV13 and TRBJ2-1; 10 bases map to TRBD2. The CDR3 consists of 17 residues. Trimming took 3 bases from V and 4 from J; bases not matched to a gene: 9. The germline CDR1 and CDR2 sequences are PRHDT and FYEKMQ (reference sequence). The CDR3 DNA is TGTGCCAGCAGCTTGAGCGGGGGGGCGGAGCGTTACAATGAGCAGTTCTTC. This gives the protein CASSLSGGAERYNEQFF.

CDR3 sequence (DNA): TGCGCCAGCAGCCAAGACTCAAGGCTTCTGGGACAGGGGGACAATGAGCAGTTCTTC. Amino acids: CASSQDSRLLGQGDNEQFF. The V call is TRBV4-3, the J call TRBJ2-1; 11 bases line up with TRBD1. V was clipped by 0 bases and J by 5 bases; unmatched bases: 12. The CDR3 is made up of 19 amino acids. Germline V gene sequence: CDR1 LGHNA, CDR2 YSLEER.

The V gene is TRBV27, the J gene TRBJ2-3, with D uncertain. With 4 bases removed from V and 4 bases from J, the gap between germline ends came to 9 bases. The germline gives CDR1 MNHEY, CDR2 SMNVEV (reference sequence). The CDR3 spans 13 residues. CDR3 sequence reads: CASSSTLSDTQYF. The CDR3 DNA reads as TGTGCCAGCAGTTCTACTCTTTCAGATACGCAGTATTTT.

The chain joins TRBV9 to TRBJ2-3; 10 bases map to TRBD2. Germline values: CDR1 SGDLS, CDR2 YYNGEE. Trimming removed 4 bases from V and 6 bases from J; junction bases left unmatched: 14. This CDR3 has 17 amino acids. CDR3 bases: TGTGCCAGCAGCCCTCGCGGGCTAGCGGGAGAGGTGGATACGCAGTATTTT. It codes for CASSPRGLAGEVDTQYF.

The V and J genes are TRBV6-4 and TRBJ1-1, with D unclear. The CDR3 covers 14 residues. CDR1 and CDR2 from the germline V gene are MRHNA and SNTAGT. Trimming stripped 7 bases from V and 0 bases from J, with 12 bases between. The CDR3 spells CASKADDMNTEAFF. In nucleotides, the CDR3 is TGTGCCAGCAAGGCGGACGACATGAACACTGAAGCTTTCTTT.

This chain links TRBV4-3 with TRBJ1-1; D unresolved. V lost 1 base, J lost 0 bases, and 6 bases lay in between. This CDR3 comprises 14 residues. Germline assignment: CDR1 LGHNA and CDR2 YSLEER. The DNA of the CDR3 is TGCGCCAGCAGCCAAGGAGTCCTGAACACTGAAGCTTTCTTT. Protein sequence: CASSQGVLNTEAFF.

The chain links TRBV30 to TRBJ2-7; D not resolved. The CDR3 runs to 13 residues. Germline V CDR1 and CDR2: GTSNPN, SVGIG (reference sequence). V was shortened by 1 base and J by 2 bases, with 9 bases between the two germline ends. For the CDR3, the DNA is TGTGCCTGGAGTGAAGGGTATCCCTACGAGCAGTACTTC. Translation gives CAWSEGYPYEQYF.

The CDR3 coding sequence is TGTGCCAGCAGCGTAGGGGGTATAGCGGCAGATACGCAGTATTTT. It encodes CASSVGGIAADTQYF. This chain links TRBV9 with TRBJ2-3; tentative D call: TRBD2 (6 bases). The V gene lost 0 bases and the J gene lost 4 bases, with 12 bases spanning the gap. In germline, CDR1 is SGDLS, CDR2 YYNGEE. The CDR3 has 15 residues.

This chain joins TRBV28 and TRBJ1-5; D uncertain. V gave up 8 bases and J gave up 9 bases, with 11 bases separating them. The germline CDR1 and CDR2 sequences are MDHEN and SYDVKM. CDR3 length: 11 residues. CDR3 protein: CASAVLGPQHF. For the CDR3, the DNA is TGTGCCAGCGCGGTATTGGGGCCCCAGCATTTT. The variable domain in full, completed from reference TRBV28 and TRBJ1-5, reads DVKVTQSSRYLVKRTGEKVFLECVQDMDHENMFWYRQDPGLGLRLIYFSYDVKMKEKGDIPEGYSVSREKKERFSLILESASTNQTSMYLCASAVLGPQHFGDGTRLSIL.

The chain combines TRBV2 with TRBJ1-2; D ambiguous. Deletions cut 4 bases from V and 4 bases from J, with 7 bases between. Germline CDR1 reads SNHLY; CDR2 reads FYNNEI. The CDR3 is made up of 12 amino acids. In nucleotides, the CDR3 is TGTGCCAGCAGTGTAAGGGTCTATGGCTACACCTTC. Protein product: CASSVRVYGYTF.

V usage is TRBV11-2 and J usage is TRBJ2-7, with D hard to call. From germline, CDR1 is SGHAT and CDR2 FQNNGV. V lost 0 bases to trimming and J lost 3 bases, with 15 bases between them. The length of the CDR3 is 16 residues. This chain's CDR3 is CASSLDRDLPFYEQYF. CDR3 nucleotides: TGTGCCAGCAGCTTAGATCGAGATCTGCCATTCTACGAGCAGTACTTC.

V usage is TRBV14 and J usage is TRBJ2-7; 12 positions agree with TRBD2. The V and J ends lost 0 bases and 1 base, in that order; junction bases with no gene match: 10. Germline V CDR1 and CDR2: SGHDN, FVKESK. This CDR3 contains 19 residues. The CDR3: CASSQDNRTSGKESYEQYV. In DNA form, the CDR3 reads TGTGCCAGCAGCCAAGATAATCGGACTAGCGGGAAAGAATCCTACGAGCAGTACGTC.

This chain connects TRBV27 to TRBJ2-3; 12 nucleotides agree with TRBD2. Germline values: CDR1 MNHEY, CDR2 SMNVEV (reference sequence). The CDR3 is 18 amino acids. V was clipped by 0 bases and J by 1 base; unmatched bases: 5. The CDR3 loop reads CASSLSETSGRGTDTQYF. CDR3 nucleotide sequence: TGTGCCAGCAGTTTATCGGAGACTAGCGGGAGAGGCACAGATACGCAGTATTTT.

J is TRBJ1-2 and V is TRBV9; 11 positions agree with TRBD1. Trimming cost V 3 bases and J 3 bases; bases outside gene matches: 7. CDR3 length: 16 amino acids. Germline CDR1 is SGDLS and CDR2 is YYNGEE. The CDR3, as DNA: TGTGCCAGCAGCGGTGATGGACAGGGGGCCTACTATGGCTACACCTTC. Translated: CASSGDGQGAYYGYTF.

This chain links TRBV4-1 with TRBJ2-3; D unresolved. Per the germline V gene, CDR1 is MGHRA and CDR2 is YSYEKL. This CDR3 region has 15 residues. Trimming cost V 4 bases and J 2 bases, with 13 bases left between them. CDR3 in amino acids: CASSLIIGPTDTQYF. Written as DNA, the CDR3 is TGCGCCAGCAGCCTCATAATAGGGCCCACAGATACGCAGTATTTT.

The chain couples TRBV27 to TRBJ2-2; TRBD2 aligns across 7 bases. This CDR3 region has 17 residues. V lost 5 bases, J lost 2 bases, and 11 bases stayed unmatched. Germline values: CDR1 MNHEY, CDR2 SMNVEV (reference sequence). The CDR3 spells CASSQDWGGVNTGELFF. The CDR3, as DNA: TGTGCCAGCAGTCAGGACTGGGGGGGGGTCAACACCGGGGAGCTGTTTTTT.

V is TRBV7-8 and J is TRBJ1-2; 7 bases are a match to TRBD1. This CDR3 is built from 17 residues. After removal of 2 bases from V and 2 bases from J, the junction contained 11 bases not matched to a gene. Germline V CDR1 and CDR2: SGHVS, FQNEAQ. Written as DNA, the CDR3 is TGTGCCAGCAGCTTACGGGACAGCCTCCCGGGAAACTATGGCTACACCTTC. Its protein product is CASSLRDSLPGNYGYTF.

The chain links TRBV6-4 to TRBJ2-2; D is undetermined. Germline values: CDR1 MRHNA, CDR2 SNTAGT. This CDR3 spans 14 amino acids. V was cut by 2 bases and J by 4 bases, with 8 bases left in between. Written as DNA, the CDR3 is TGTGCCAGCAGTGACGAGGTGGCCACCGGGGAGCTGTTTTTT. Translated, it gives CASSDEVATGELFF.

The V gene is TRBV28, the J gene TRBJ2-5; D could derive from TRBD1 or TRBD2 (5 bases each). The germline V gene has CDR1 MDHEN and CDR2 SYDVKM. The CDR3 is made up of 14 amino acids. The germline V and J ends were trimmed by 2 bases and 5 bases, with 12 bases remaining between them. The CDR3 here is CASSLPEGSETQYF. The CDR3 coding sequence is TGTGCCAGCAGTTTACCTGAGGGGTCGGAGACCCAGTACTTC.

V gene TRBV4-3 combines with J gene TRBJ2-1; possibly TRBD2 for D (5 bases). V was clipped by 0 bases and J by 2 bases, with 14 bases between them. CDR3 size: 17 residues. Per the germline V gene, CDR1 is LGHNA and CDR2 is YSLEER. Here the CDR3 reads CASSQETSTDPYNEQFF. The CDR3 DNA is TGCGCCAGCAGCCAAGAAACTAGTACGGACCCCTACAATGAGCAGTTCTTC.

This clone occurred a few times. This chain uses TRBV11-2 with TRBJ2-7, with D possibly called TRBD1 or TRBD2 (5 bases each). This CDR3 comprises 12 residues. CDR1 SGHAT and CDR2 FQNNGV come from the germline V gene. Trimming pared 2 bases from V and 10 bases from J, leaving 12 bases between. The CDR3 DNA follows: TGTGCCAGCAGCTTATCGGGACCAAACCAGTACTTC. It specifies CASSLSGPNQYF.

The chain employs TRBV30 and TRBJ2-7; D ambiguous. The V gene lost 1 base and the J gene lost 3 bases, with 7 bases spanning the gap. The germline gives CDR1 GTSNPN, CDR2 SVGIG (reference sequence). This CDR3 spans 12 amino acids. CDR3 in amino acids: CAWSGLGYEQYF. DNA of the CDR3: TGTGCCTGGAGTGGTTTAGGCTACGAGCAGTACTTC.

V is TRBV5-5 and J is TRBJ1-6, with no clear D. Germline V gives CDR1 SGHKS, CDR2 YYEKEE (reference sequence). Trimming shortened V by 2 bases and J by 4 bases, and 10 bases separated the two germline ends. There are 15 residues in the CDR3. The CDR3 sequence: CASSFPPHYNSPLHF. In DNA, the CDR3 is TGTGCCAGCAGCTTTCCTCCCCATTATAATTCACCCCTCCACTTT.

J is TRBJ2-1 and V is TRBV28, with D maybe TRBD2 (6 bases). The CDR3 extends over 14 amino acids. V lost 3 bases, J lost 3 bases, and 9 bases lay in between. CDR1 and CDR2 (germline): MDHEN, SYDVKM. The CDR3 loop is CASSLGGDYNEQFF. The CDR3 coding sequence is TGTGCCAGCAGTTTGGGCGGGGACTACAATGAGCAGTTCTTC.

The gene calls are TRBV4-2 and TRBJ2-5; 7 bases are a match to TRBD2. This CDR3 comprises 13 residues. V shed 4 bases and J 6 bases; nucleotides not matched to a gene: 5. Germline lookup yields CDR1 LGHNA and CDR2 YNFKEQ. As DNA, the CDR3 is TGTGCCAGCAGCCCAGGACTAGAGAAGACCCAGTACTTC. Translation gives CASSPGLEKTQYF.

The chain joins TRBV6-6 to TRBJ1-5; D is possibly TRBD1 (5 bases). Deletions cut 4 bases from V and 0 bases from J, with 10 bases between. This CDR3 is built from 15 residues. In germline, CDR1 is MNHNY, CDR2 SVGAGI (reference sequence). CDR3 nucleotides: TGTGCCAGCAGTTCCTTGACAGATAGCAATCAGCCCCAGCATTTT. Its translation is CASSSLTDSNQPQHF.

As for this clone: Germline is not matched at one junction end, which may reflect a read error. The V gene is TRBV4-2, the J gene TRBJ1-1; 9 positions agree with TRBD1. Germline-derived CDR1 and CDR2 are LGHNA and YNFKEQ. This CDR3 comprises 14 residues. CDR3 bases: TGTGCCAACAGCCTACAGGGGGCTGGAGCTAAAGCTTTCTTT. Translated: CANSLQGAGAKAFF.